This T cell receptor (beta chain) was sequenced during a study of CD8+ T cells in alopecia areata. A word on this clone: As yet, its antigen is unknown.

The CDR3 is made up of 14 amino acids. V dropped 6 bases and J dropped 0 bases, with 11 bases sitting between them. Germline CDR1 LNHDA, CDR2 SQIVND (reference sequence). Findings of the study overall: There was only one nonresponder, so it was unclear how baseline CD8+ expansion relates to response.

RNA, once extracted, was reverse transcribed into cDNA for use as the sequencing template. Data came from immunoSEQ multiplex PCR; TCRdb stores just in-frame clones and leaves some out. The sample records about 290,000 clones, about 62% being singletons. Treatment specified: oral pan-JAK inhibitor, 5-10 mg twice daily. Source: CD4+ T cells sorted from blood, taken at week 24, from a patient treated with tofacitinib. This chain links TRBV19 with TRBJ1-2; D might be TRBD1 (6 bases). The receptor's source is a human donor with alopecia areata. CDR3 nucleotides: TGTGCCAGTAGCCTCGGACAGCCTAACTATGGCTACACCTTC. Translating gives CASSLGQPNYGYTF.